Detailed here is one TCR beta chain. The protocol was immunoSEQ multiplex PCR, while the TCRdb copy is restricted to in-frame clones and leaves out a portion. The sample yields roughly 52,000 clones, 95% seen once. The data belong to a study of control samples from healthy donors and cancer patients. Sequenced material: blood. This receptor was obtained from a man aged 25-45 years in good health.

Here the CDR3 DNA reads TGTGCCAGCAGCAAAGCGGTCCGGGACAGCAATCAGCCCCAGCATTTT. Translating it yields CASSKAVRDSNQPQHF. The J gene is TRBJ1-5, the V gene TRBV21-1. TRBV21-1 is marked as a pseudogene. This CDR3 has 16 residues.